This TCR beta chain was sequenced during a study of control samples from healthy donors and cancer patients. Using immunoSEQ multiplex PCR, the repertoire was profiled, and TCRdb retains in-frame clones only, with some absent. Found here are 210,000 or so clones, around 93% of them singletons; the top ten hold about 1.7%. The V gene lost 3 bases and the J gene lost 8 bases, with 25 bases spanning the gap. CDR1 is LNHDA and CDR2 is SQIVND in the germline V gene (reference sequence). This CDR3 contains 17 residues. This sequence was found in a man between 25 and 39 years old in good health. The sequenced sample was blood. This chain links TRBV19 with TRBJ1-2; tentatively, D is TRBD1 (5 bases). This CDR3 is CASSIGWGYYYYYGYTF. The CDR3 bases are TGTGCCAGTAGTATTGGGTGGGGGTACTATTACTATTACGGCTACACCTTC.